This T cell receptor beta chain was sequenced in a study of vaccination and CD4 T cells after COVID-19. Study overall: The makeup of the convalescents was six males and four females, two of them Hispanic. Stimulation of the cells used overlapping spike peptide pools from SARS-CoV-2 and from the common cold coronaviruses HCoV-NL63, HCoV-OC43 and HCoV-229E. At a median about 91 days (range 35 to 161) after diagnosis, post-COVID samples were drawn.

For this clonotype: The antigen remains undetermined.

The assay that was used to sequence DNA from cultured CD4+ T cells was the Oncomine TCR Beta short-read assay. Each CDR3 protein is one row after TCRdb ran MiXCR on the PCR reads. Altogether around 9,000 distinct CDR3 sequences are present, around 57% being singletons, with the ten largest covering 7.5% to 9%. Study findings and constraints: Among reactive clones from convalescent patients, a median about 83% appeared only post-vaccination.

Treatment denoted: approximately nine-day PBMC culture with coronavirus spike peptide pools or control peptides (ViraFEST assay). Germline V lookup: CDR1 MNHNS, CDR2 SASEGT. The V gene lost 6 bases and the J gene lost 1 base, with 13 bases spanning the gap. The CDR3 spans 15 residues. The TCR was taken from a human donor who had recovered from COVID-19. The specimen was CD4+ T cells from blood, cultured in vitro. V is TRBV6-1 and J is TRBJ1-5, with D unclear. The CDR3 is CASRGMSVSNQPQHF. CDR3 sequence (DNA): TGTGCCAGCAGGGGGATGTCGGTAAGCAATCAGCCCCAGCATTTT.